A selection of T cell receptor beta chains follows, all from one sample in a study of T cell responses to AZD1222 COVID-19 vaccine. Sequenced by immunoSEQ multiplex PCR; TCRdb stores in-frame clones only, minus some. The data hold roughly 80,000 clones, with about 91% observed a single time. The sample in question was peripheral blood, obtained on day 0 of AZD1222 vaccination. The receptors stem from an adult in good health. The CDR3 runs from the conserved cysteine through the conserved F or W. Each record gives: D gene, J gene, clone size, V gene, CDR3 protein, CDR3 DNA. D genes are given only for firm matches. Where a row states a size, it is once, few, many or the class of an expanded clone; other rows omit it.

D gene: .; J gene: TRBJ2-3; clone size: .; V gene: TRBV29-1; CDR3 protein: CSVELGGDTQYF; CDR3 DNA: TGCAGCGTTGAACTAGGGGGGGATACGCAGTATTTT
D gene: .; J gene: TRBJ2-2; clone size: .; V gene: TRBV4-1; CDR3 protein: CASSQPGTGELFF; CDR3 DNA: TGCGCCAGCAGCCAACCAGGGACCGGGGAGCTGTTTTTT
D gene: .; J gene: TRBJ2-7; clone size: .; V gene: TRBV6-2/TRBV6-3; CDR3 protein: CASSPASPLNEQYF; CDR3 DNA: TGTGCCAGCAGTCCGGCTTCCCCACTCAACGAGCAGTACTTC
D gene: .; J gene: TRBJ2-7; clone size: .; V gene: TRBV19; CDR3 protein: CASTRDGSYEQYF; CDR3 DNA: TGTGCCAGTACCAGGGACGGGAGCTACGAGCAGTACTTC
D gene: .; J gene: TRBJ1-5; clone size: .; V gene: TRBV28; CDR3 protein: CASSPWEYSDQPQHF; CDR3 DNA: TGTGCCAGCAGTCCCTGGGAATATTCGGATCAGCCCCAGCATTTT
D gene: .; J gene: TRBJ1-1; clone size: .; V gene: TRBV6-2/TRBV6-3; CDR3 protein: CASSYRGENTEAFF; CDR3 DNA: TGTGCCAGCAGTTACAGGGGCGAGAACACTGAAGCTTTCTTT
D gene: TRBD2; J gene: TRBJ2-1; clone size: once; V gene: TRBV7-2; CDR3 protein: CASRPTSGSDEQFF; CDR3 DNA: TGTGCCAGCCGCCCGACTAGCGGGAGTGATGAGCAGTTCTTC
D gene: .; J gene: TRBJ1-5; clone size: .; V gene: TRBV28; CDR3 protein: CASTRRGLGNQPQHF; CDR3 DNA: TGTGCCAGCACCAGGAGAGGGTTGGGCAATCAGCCCCAGCATTTT
D gene: .; J gene: TRBJ1-6; clone size: .; V gene: TRBV6-5; CDR3 protein: CASRKSSYNSPLHF; CDR3 DNA: TGTGCCAGCAGGAAGAGCTCCTATAATTCACCCCTCCACTTT
D gene: .; J gene: TRBJ2-7; clone size: .; V gene: TRBV19; CDR3 protein: CASSLRDNRYEQYF; CDR3 DNA: TGTGCCAGTAGTCTGAGGGACAACCGCTACGAGCAGTACTTC
D gene: .; J gene: TRBJ2-3; clone size: .; V gene: TRBV29-1; CDR3 protein: CSVVRLTTDTQYF; CDR3 DNA: TGCAGCGTTGTTCGGTTAACGACAGATACGCAGTATTTT
D gene: .; J gene: TRBJ1-1; clone size: .; V gene: TRBV28; CDR3 protein: CASRPGWVVAAFF; CDR3 DNA: TGTGCCAGCAGACCCGGCTGGGTGGTGGCAGCTTTCTTT
D gene: .; J gene: TRBJ2-7; clone size: .; V gene: TRBV5-5; CDR3 protein: CASSYSRDSSYEQYF; CDR3 DNA: TGTGCCAGCAGTTACTCGCGGGACAGCTCCTACGAGCAGTACTTC
D gene: TRBD1; J gene: TRBJ1-4; clone size: few; V gene: TRBV4-2; CDR3 protein: CASSQEGVGTGGEKLFF; CDR3 DNA: TGTGCCAGCAGCCAAGAGGGTGTCGGGACAGGGGGCGAAAAACTGTTTTTT
D gene: TRBD2; J gene: TRBJ2-7; clone size: .; V gene: TRBV9; CDR3 protein: CASSLSGTPYEQYF; CDR3 DNA: TGTGCCAGCAGCCTTAGCGGGACCCCCTACGAGCAGTACTTC
D gene: TRBD2; J gene: TRBJ2-7; clone size: .; V gene: TRBV9; CDR3 protein: CASSVASLAEPYEQYF; CDR3 DNA: TGTGCCAGCAGCGTAGCTTCACTAGCGGAGCCCTACGAGCAGTACTTC
D gene: .; J gene: TRBJ1-1; clone size: .; V gene: TRBV9; CDR3 protein: CASSVNVAPITEAFF; CDR3 DNA: TGTGCCAGCAGCGTAAACGTAGCTCCCATCACTGAAGCTTTCTTT
D gene: TRBD1; J gene: TRBJ2-7; clone size: .; V gene: TRBV27; CDR3 protein: CASRGDSKSYEQYF; CDR3 DNA: TGTGCCAGCAGGGGGGACAGTAAGTCCTACGAGCAGTACTTC
D gene: TRBD1; J gene: TRBJ1-3; clone size: few; V gene: TRBV7-8; CDR3 protein: CASSLDRGEGNTIYF; CDR3 DNA: TGTGCCAGCAGCTTAGACAGGGGGGAGGGAAACACCATATATTTT
D gene: TRBD2; J gene: TRBJ2-3; clone size: .; V gene: TRBV5-4; CDR3 protein: CASSRSTSGIYTDTQYF; CDR3 DNA: TGTGCCAGCAGCCGCTCCACTAGCGGTATTTACACAGATACGCAGTATTTT
D gene: .; J gene: TRBJ2-6; clone size: .; V gene: TRBV5-1; CDR3 protein: CASRDSSGANVLTF; CDR3 DNA: TGCGCCAGCAGGGACAGCTCTGGGGCCAACGTCCTGACTTTC
D gene: .; J gene: TRBJ2-7; clone size: .; V gene: TRBV9; CDR3 protein: CASSLGWVDEQYF; CDR3 DNA: TGTGCCAGCAGCCTCGGTTGGGTGGACGAGCAGTACTTC
D gene: .; J gene: TRBJ1-1; clone size: .; V gene: TRBV9; CDR3 protein: CASSVTASNTEAFF; CDR3 DNA: TGTGCCAGCAGCGTAACGGCAAGCAACACTGAAGCTTTCTTT
D gene: .; J gene: TRBJ1-1; clone size: .; V gene: TRBV27; CDR3 protein: CASKDRRTEAFF; CDR3 DNA: TGTGCCAGCAAAGACAGAAGGACTGAAGCTTTCTTT
D gene: .; J gene: TRBJ2-1; clone size: .; V gene: TRBV5-6; CDR3 protein: CASSGINYNEQFF; CDR3 DNA: TGTGCCAGCAGTGGAATTAACTACAATGAGCAGTTCTTC
D gene: TRBD1; J gene: TRBJ1-6; clone size: .; V gene: TRBV5-4; CDR3 protein: CASSTGTGEINSPLHF; CDR3 DNA: TGTGCCAGCAGCACCGGGACAGGAGAGATCAATTCACCCCTCCACTTT
D gene: TRBD2; J gene: TRBJ2-5; clone size: .; V gene: TRBV7-3; CDR3 protein: CASSPGLAGVETQYF; CDR3 DNA: TGTGCCAGCAGCCCGGGACTAGCGGGAGTCGAGACCCAGTACTTC
D gene: TRBD1; J gene: TRBJ2-7; clone size: .; V gene: TRBV29-1; CDR3 protein: CSVFRSGQAYEQYF; CDR3 DNA: TGCAGCGTTTTTAGGTCAGGACAGGCCTACGAGCAGTACTTC
D gene: TRBD2; J gene: TRBJ2-2; clone size: .; V gene: TRBV7-2; CDR3 protein: CASSIVAGTGELFF; CDR3 DNA: TGTGCCAGCAGCATCGTAGCGGGCACCGGGGAGCTGTTTTTT
D gene: .; J gene: TRBJ1-1; clone size: .; V gene: TRBV19; CDR3 protein: CASSMGYTEAFF; CDR3 DNA: TGTGCCAGTAGTATGGGGTACACTGAAGCTTTCTTT
D gene: TRBD1; J gene: TRBJ2-7; clone size: .; V gene: TRBV18; CDR3 protein: CASSPRGQALYEQYF; CDR3 DNA: TGTGCCAGCTCACCCAGGGGACAGGCCCTGTACGAGCAGTACTTC
D gene: .; J gene: TRBJ1-5; clone size: once; V gene: TRBV12-3/TRBV12-4; CDR3 protein: CASSSDINQPQHF; CDR3 DNA: TGTGCCAGCAGTTCAGACATCAATCAGCCCCAGCATTTT
D gene: .; J gene: TRBJ2-1; clone size: .; V gene: TRBV19; CDR3 protein: CASSISVAYSYNEQFF; CDR3 DNA: TGTGCCAGTAGTATCAGCGTAGCGTACTCCTACAATGAGCAGTTCTTC
D gene: TRBD1; J gene: TRBJ1-1; clone size: once; V gene: TRBV6-5; CDR3 protein: CASRWGQRNTEAFF; CDR3 DNA: TGTGCCAGCAGATGGGGACAGCGGAACACTGAAGCTTTCTTT
D gene: TRBD1; J gene: TRBJ1-1; clone size: .; V gene: TRBV10-3; CDR3 protein: CAISESGQGNSFF; CDR3 DNA: TGTGCCATCAGTGAGTCGGGACAGGGTAACTCTTTCTTT
D gene: .; J gene: TRBJ2-7; clone size: few; V gene: TRBV27; CDR3 protein: CASSRTGPHYEQYF; CDR3 DNA: TGTGCCAGCAGTCGAACCGGGCCCCACTACGAGCAGTACTTC
D gene: .; J gene: TRBJ1-2; clone size: .; V gene: TRBV6-5; CDR3 protein: CASSYSSEFGYTF; CDR3 DNA: TGTGCCAGCAGTTACTCGTCCGAGTTTGGCTACACCTTC
D gene: TRBD1; J gene: TRBJ1-4; clone size: .; V gene: TRBV27; CDR3 protein: CASSPRQGPRANEKLFF; CDR3 DNA: TGTGCCAGCAGTCCCCGACAGGGGCCGAGGGCTAATGAAAAACTGTTTTTT
D gene: .; J gene: TRBJ1-4; clone size: .; V gene: TRBV5-1; CDR3 protein: CASSLTGPNNEKLFF; CDR3 DNA: TGCGCCAGCAGCCTGACCGGGCCGAATAATGAAAAACTGTTTTTT
D gene: .; J gene: TRBJ2-3; clone size: .; V gene: TRBV9; CDR3 protein: CASSPTGDTQYF; CDR3 DNA: TGTGCCAGCAGCCCAACGGGGGATACGCAGTATTTT
D gene: TRBD2; J gene: TRBJ2-1; clone size: .; V gene: TRBV5-1; CDR3 protein: CASSYAGAQSNEQFF; CDR3 DNA: TGCGCCAGCAGCTACGCGGGAGCTCAAAGCAATGAGCAGTTCTTC
D gene: .; J gene: TRBJ2-3; clone size: once; V gene: TRBV4-1; CDR3 protein: CASFDYGDTQYF; CDR3 DNA: TGCGCCAGCTTCGACTACGGAGATACGCAGTATTTT
D gene: .; J gene: TRBJ2-3; clone size: few; V gene: TRBV7-9; CDR3 protein: CASSSMGDTQYF; CDR3 DNA: TGTGCCAGCAGCTCAATGGGGGATACGCAGTATTTT
D gene: .; J gene: TRBJ1-2; clone size: few; V gene: TRBV7-2; CDR3 protein: CASSPYRGADYGYTF; CDR3 DNA: TGTGCCAGCAGCCCCTACCGGGGCGCTGACTATGGCTACACCTTC
D gene: .; J gene: TRBJ1-5; clone size: .; V gene: TRBV7-8; CDR3 protein: CASSSIQGLVQPQHF; CDR3 DNA: TGTGCCAGCAGCTCAATACAGGGACTGGTTCAGCCCCAGCATTTT
D gene: .; J gene: TRBJ2-2; clone size: .; V gene: TRBV9; CDR3 protein: CASSVATGPGELFF; CDR3 DNA: TGTGCCAGCAGCGTAGCTACCGGGCCCGGGGAGCTGTTTTTT
D gene: TRBD2; J gene: TRBJ2-1; clone size: .; V gene: TRBV10-3; CDR3 protein: CATGGGLAGDLEQFF; CDR3 DNA: TGTGCCACCGGCGGGGGACTAGCGGGAGACCTTGAGCAGTTCTTC
D gene: TRBD1; J gene: TRBJ2-3; clone size: .; V gene: TRBV9; CDR3 protein: CASSANNQQGAREYF; CDR3 DNA: TGTGCCAGCAGCGCCAACAATCAACAGGGGGCGCGGGAGTATTTT
D gene: TRBD2; J gene: TRBJ2-1; clone size: .; V gene: TRBV2; CDR3 protein: CASSVSTSVTYNEQFF; CDR3 DNA: TGTGCCAGCAGCGTTTCGACTAGCGTCACCTACAATGAGCAGTTCTTC
D gene: .; J gene: TRBJ2-5; clone size: .; V gene: TRBV19; CDR3 protein: CASNKETQYF; CDR3 DNA: TGTGCCAGTAATAAAGAGACCCAGTACTTC
D gene: .; J gene: TRBJ2-7; clone size: .; V gene: TRBV5-4; CDR3 protein: CASSFGASYEQYF; CDR3 DNA: TGTGCCAGCAGCTTTGGTGCCTCCTACGAGCAGTACTTC
D gene: .; J gene: TRBJ1-2; clone size: .; V gene: TRBV10-3; CDR3 protein: CAISESSGSRYGYTF; CDR3 DNA: TGTGCCATCAGTGAGTCCTCAGGGTCTAGGTATGGCTACACCTTC